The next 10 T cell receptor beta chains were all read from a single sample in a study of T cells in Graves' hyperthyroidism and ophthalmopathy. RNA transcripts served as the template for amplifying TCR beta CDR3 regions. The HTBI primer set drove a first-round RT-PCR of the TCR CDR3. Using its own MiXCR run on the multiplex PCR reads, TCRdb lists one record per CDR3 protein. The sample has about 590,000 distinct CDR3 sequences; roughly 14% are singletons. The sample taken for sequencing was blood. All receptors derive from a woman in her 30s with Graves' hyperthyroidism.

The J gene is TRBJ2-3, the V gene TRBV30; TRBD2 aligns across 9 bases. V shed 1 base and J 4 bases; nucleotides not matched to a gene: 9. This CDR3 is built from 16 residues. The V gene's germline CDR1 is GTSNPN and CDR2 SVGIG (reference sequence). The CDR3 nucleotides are TGTGCCTGGAGTGAATCGTGGCGGGAGGGACCAGATACGCAGTATTTT. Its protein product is CAWSESWREGPDTQYF.

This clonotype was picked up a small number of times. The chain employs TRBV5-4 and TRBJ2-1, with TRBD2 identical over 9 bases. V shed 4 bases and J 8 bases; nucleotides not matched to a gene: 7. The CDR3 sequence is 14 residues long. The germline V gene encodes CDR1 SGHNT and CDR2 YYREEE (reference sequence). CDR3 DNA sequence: TGTGCCAGCAGCCCGGGACTAGCTTCGGATGAGCAGTTCTTC. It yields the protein CASSPGLASDEQFF. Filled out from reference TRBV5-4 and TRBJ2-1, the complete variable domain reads ETGVTQSPTHLIKTRGQQVTLRCSSQSGHNTVSWYQQALGQGPQFIFQYYREEENGRGNFPPRFSGLQFPNYSSELNVNALELDDSALYLCASSPGLASDEQFFGPGTRLTVL.

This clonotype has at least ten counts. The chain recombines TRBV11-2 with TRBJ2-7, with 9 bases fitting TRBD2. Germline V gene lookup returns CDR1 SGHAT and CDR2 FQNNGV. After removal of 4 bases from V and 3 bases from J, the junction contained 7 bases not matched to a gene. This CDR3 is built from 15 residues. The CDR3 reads CASSSISGRYYEQYF. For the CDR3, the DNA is TGTGCCAGCAGCTCGATTAGCGGGAGATACTACGAGCAGTACTTC.

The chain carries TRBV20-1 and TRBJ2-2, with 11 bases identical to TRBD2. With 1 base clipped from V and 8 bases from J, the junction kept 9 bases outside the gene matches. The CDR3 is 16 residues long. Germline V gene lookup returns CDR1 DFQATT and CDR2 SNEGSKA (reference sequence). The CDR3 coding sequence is TGCAGTGCTAGAGGCCCACTAGCGGGAGAAACTGGGGAGCTGTTTTTT. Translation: CSARGPLAGETGELFF.

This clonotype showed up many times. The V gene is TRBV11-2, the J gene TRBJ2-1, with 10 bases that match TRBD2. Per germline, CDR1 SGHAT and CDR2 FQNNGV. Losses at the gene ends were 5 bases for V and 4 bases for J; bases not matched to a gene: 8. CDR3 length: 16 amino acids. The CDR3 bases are TGTGCCAGCAGCCCGATTGCTAGCGGGGGTTACAATGAGCAGTTCTTC. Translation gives CASSPIASGGYNEQFF.

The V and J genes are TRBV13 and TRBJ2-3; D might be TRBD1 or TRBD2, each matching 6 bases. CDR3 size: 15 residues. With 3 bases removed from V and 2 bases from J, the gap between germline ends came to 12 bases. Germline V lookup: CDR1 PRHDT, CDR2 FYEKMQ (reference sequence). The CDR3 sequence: CASSFGGPATDTQYF. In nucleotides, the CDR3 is TGTGCCAGCAGCTTTGGGGGGCCAGCCACAGATACGCAGTATTTT.

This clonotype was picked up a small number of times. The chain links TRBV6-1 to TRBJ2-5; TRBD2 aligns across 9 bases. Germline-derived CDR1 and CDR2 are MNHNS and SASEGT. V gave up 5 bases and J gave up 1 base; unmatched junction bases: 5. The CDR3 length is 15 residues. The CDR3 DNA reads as TGTGCCAGCAGTCTAGGACTAGCGTTCCAAGAGACCCAGTACTTC. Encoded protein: CASSLGLAFQETQYF.

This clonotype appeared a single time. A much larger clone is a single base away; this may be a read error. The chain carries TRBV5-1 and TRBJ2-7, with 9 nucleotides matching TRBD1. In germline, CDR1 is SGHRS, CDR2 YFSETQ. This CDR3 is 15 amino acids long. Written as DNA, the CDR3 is TGCGCCAGCAGACGACAGGGGGGCTTCTCCTACGGGCAGTACTTC. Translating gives CASRRQGGFSYGQYF.

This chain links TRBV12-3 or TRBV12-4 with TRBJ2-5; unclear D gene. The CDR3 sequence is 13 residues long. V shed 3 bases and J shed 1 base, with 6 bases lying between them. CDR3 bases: TGTGCCAGCAGTTTGCAGTTCCAAGAGACCCAGTACTTC. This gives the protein CASSLQFQETQYF.

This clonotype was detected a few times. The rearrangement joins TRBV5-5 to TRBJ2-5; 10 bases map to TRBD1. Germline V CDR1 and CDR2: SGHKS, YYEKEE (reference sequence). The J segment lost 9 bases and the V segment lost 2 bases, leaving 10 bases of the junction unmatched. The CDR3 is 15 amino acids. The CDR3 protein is CASSLLDRGMEAQYF. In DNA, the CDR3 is TGTGCCAGCAGCTTACTGGACAGGGGGATGGAGGCCCAGTACTTC.